The rows below give T cell receptor beta chains drawn from one sample of a study of regulatory T cells in long-lasting Graves disease. Using its own MiXCR run on the multiplex PCR reads, TCRdb lists one record per CDR3 protein. The sample contains 430,000 or so distinct CDR3 sequences, roughly 23% of which appear only once. The specimen was peripheral blood mononuclear cells (PBMCs), collected when the disease was refractory, from a patient treated with antithyroid drugs. These TCRs come from a female donor with Graves disease. Both conserved end residues are part of each CDR3. D genes are given only for firm matches. The size of a clone is reported for some rows only, either as once, few or many, or as a class for expanded clones.

D gene: NA; V gene: TRBV2; J gene: TRBJ2-2; clone size: NA; CDR3 DNA: TGTGCCAGCAGTGAAGAGGCAGGGGACACCGGGGAGCTGTTTTTT; CDR3 protein: CASSEEAGDTGELFF
D gene: NA; V gene: TRBV29-1; J gene: TRBJ1-3; clone size: many; CDR3 DNA: TGCAGCGTTGAAGTACAGGGAAAGGGAAACACCATATATTTT; CDR3 protein: CSVEVQGKGNTIYF
D gene: NA; V gene: TRBV30; J gene: TRBJ1-6; clone size: few; CDR3 DNA: TGTGCCTGGAGTGCGGGGAATAAGGGCCCTTCACCCCTCCACTTT; CDR3 protein: CAWSAGNKGPSPLHF
D gene: TRBD1; V gene: TRBV29-1; J gene: TRBJ2-7; clone size: many; CDR3 DNA: TGCAGCGTTGAAGATGAAACAGGGGATGCCTACGAGCAGTACTTC; CDR3 protein: CSVEDETGDAYEQYF
D gene: NA; V gene: TRBV7-8; J gene: TRBJ2-2; clone size: many; CDR3 DNA: TGTGCCAGCAACGACCATGGCGGAACCGGGGAGCTGTTTTTT; CDR3 protein: CASNDHGGTGELFF
D gene: NA; V gene: TRBV15; J gene: TRBJ1-6; clone size: many; CDR3 DNA: TGTGCCACCAGCAGTACCGATCCAGGGGTATCACCCCTCCACTTT; CDR3 protein: CATSSTDPGVSPLHF
D gene: NA; V gene: TRBV18; J gene: TRBJ2-7; clone size: NA; CDR3 DNA: TGTGCCAGCTCACCGGGGGAACAGGTCTACGAGCAGTACTTC; CDR3 protein: CASSPGEQVYEQYF
D gene: NA; V gene: TRBV7-8; J gene: TRBJ2-7; clone size: few; CDR3 DNA: TGTGCCAGCAGCTTAGCGCCCACACACGAGCAGTACTTC; CDR3 protein: CASSLAPTHEQYF
D gene: NA; V gene: TRBV5-8; J gene: TRBJ2-3; clone size: few; CDR3 DNA: TGTGCCAGCAGCTCCTCTACGCGGAGGGGCCATACGCAGTATTTT; CDR3 protein: CASSSSTRRGHTQYF
D gene: NA; V gene: TRBV28; J gene: TRBJ1-1; clone size: once; CDR3 DNA: TGTGCCAGCCGGCTAGCCGACAGGAAGATCACTGAGGCTTTCTTT; CDR3 protein: CASRLADRKITEAFF
D gene: TRBD2; V gene: TRBV27; J gene: TRBJ2-2; clone size: NA; CDR3 DNA: TGTGCCAGCAGTTTTCTGGCGGGAGGGGGAACCGGGGAGCTGTTTTTT; CDR3 protein: CASSFLAGGGTGELFF
D gene: NA; V gene: TRBV7-9; J gene: TRBJ1-1; clone size: few; CDR3 DNA: TGTGCCAGCAGCCAAATTAGAGTGAACACTGAAGCTTTCTTT; CDR3 protein: CASSQIRVNTEAFF
D gene: NA; V gene: TRBV20-1; J gene: TRBJ1-1; clone size: NA; CDR3 DNA: TGCAGTGCTAGAGATAAGGCGCAGGCGAACACTGAAGCTTTCTTT; CDR3 protein: CSARDKAQANTEAFF
D gene: NA; V gene: TRBV19; J gene: TRBJ1-5; clone size: few; CDR3 DNA: TGTGCCAGTAGTATTGAAGCTCGGCAGCCCCAGCATTTT; CDR3 protein: CASSIEARQPQHF
D gene: TRBD1; V gene: TRBV9; J gene: TRBJ2-2; clone size: NA; CDR3 DNA: TGTGCCAGCAGCGTAGAGGGACAGTGGAACACCGGGGAGCTGTTTTTT; CDR3 protein: CASSVEGQWNTGELFF
D gene: TRBD1; V gene: TRBV6-2/TRBV6-3; J gene: TRBJ1-3; clone size: NA; CDR3 DNA: TGTGCCAGCAGTTTCGACAGGGATGGAAACACCATATATTTT; CDR3 protein: CASSFDRDGNTIYF
D gene: NA; V gene: TRBV3-1; J gene: TRBJ2-5; clone size: once; CDR3 DNA: TGTGCCAGCAGCCAAGAGACTAGGCCCCTCCAAGAGACCCAGTACTTC; CDR3 protein: CASSQETRPLQETQYF
D gene: TRBD1; V gene: TRBV28; J gene: TRBJ2-7; clone size: many; CDR3 DNA: TGTGCCAGCAGTTCCCCTTTCGAGGGACAGGGCCCTACCTACGAGCAGTACTTC; CDR3 protein: CASSSPFEGQGPTYEQYF
D gene: NA; V gene: TRBV5-1; J gene: TRBJ2-7; clone size: many; CDR3 DNA: TGCGCCAGCAGCTTGGGGCCAATGGAAGGCGAGCAGTACTTC; CDR3 protein: CASSLGPMEGEQYF
D gene: NA; V gene: TRBV14; J gene: TRBJ2-3; clone size: once; CDR3 DNA: TGTGCCAGCAGCCAAGATGTACTAGCCCCAGATACGCAGTATTTT; CDR3 protein: CASSQDVLAPDTQYF
D gene: TRBD1; V gene: TRBV7-9; J gene: TRBJ1-5; clone size: NA; CDR3 DNA: TGTGCCAGCAGCAAAATCGGACAGGGTAATCAGCCCCAGCATTTT; CDR3 protein: CASSKIGQGNQPQHF
D gene: NA; V gene: TRBV12-3/TRBV12-4; J gene: TRBJ1-1; clone size: many; CDR3 DNA: TGTGCCAGCAGTTTACGGCATCTCGGAACTGAAGCTTTCTTT; CDR3 protein: CASSLRHLGTEAFF
D gene: NA; V gene: TRBV28; J gene: TRBJ2-7; clone size: many; CDR3 DNA: TGTGCCAGCAGTTTCGAAGGCATCTCCTACGAGCAGTACTTC; CDR3 protein: CASSFEGISYEQYF
D gene: TRBD2; V gene: TRBV6-2/TRBV6-3; J gene: TRBJ2-7; clone size: few; CDR3 DNA: TGTGCCAGCAGTTACGAGCTAGGACTAGCGGCCTACGAGCAGTACTTC; CDR3 protein: CASSYELGLAAYEQYF
D gene: NA; V gene: TRBV11-3; J gene: TRBJ1-5; clone size: many; CDR3 DNA: TGTGCCAGCAGCTTAGTGAGTAGCAATCAGCCCCAGCATTTT; CDR3 protein: CASSLVSSNQPQHF
D gene: TRBD2; V gene: TRBV2; J gene: TRBJ2-5; clone size: NA; CDR3 DNA: TGTGCCAGTGGGGGGAGCGGGAGCGGTGAGACCCAGTACTTC; CDR3 protein: CASGGSGSGETQYF
D gene: NA; V gene: TRBV24-1; J gene: TRBJ2-2; clone size: NA; CDR3 DNA: TGTGCCACCAGTGACCCTAGGGGGGCCGGGGAGCTGTTTTTT; CDR3 protein: CATSDPRGAGELFF
D gene: NA; V gene: TRBV3-1; J gene: TRBJ1-6; clone size: many; CDR3 DNA: TGTGCCAGCAGCCAAGGGCAGGGAGCACCCCTCCACTTT; CDR3 protein: CASSQGQGAPLHF
D gene: NA; V gene: TRBV27; J gene: TRBJ2-7; clone size: many; CDR3 DNA: TGTGCCAGCAGTACTCCCGACAGGAAGAACTACGAGCAGTACTTC; CDR3 protein: CASSTPDRKNYEQYF
D gene: TRBD1; V gene: TRBV28; J gene: TRBJ1-1; clone size: many; CDR3 DNA: TGTGCCAGCAGTCCCCGGGACAGGGCGGTCACTGAAGCTTTCTTT; CDR3 protein: CASSPRDRAVTEAFF
D gene: TRBD1; V gene: TRBV2; J gene: TRBJ1-1; clone size: many; CDR3 DNA: TGTGCCAGCAGTGGGGACAGTAACACTGAAGCTTTCTTT; CDR3 protein: CASSGDSNTEAFF
D gene: NA; V gene: TRBV25-1; J gene: TRBJ2-5; clone size: many; CDR3 DNA: TGTGCCAGCAGTGCTCTAAGGCCCAGCGACCAAGAGACCCAGTACTTC; CDR3 protein: CASSALRPSDQETQYF
D gene: NA; V gene: TRBV20-1; J gene: TRBJ2-7; clone size: NA; CDR3 DNA: TGCAGGGCCGCGAGGGGGTACGAGCAGTACTTC; CDR3 protein: CRAARGYEQYF
D gene: NA; V gene: TRBV7-9; J gene: TRBJ2-3; clone size: few; CDR3 DNA: TGTGCCAGCATCCCGTCACGGAGGAGCACAGATACGCAGTATTTT; CDR3 protein: CASIPSRRSTDTQYF
D gene: NA; V gene: TRBV18; J gene: TRBJ2-5; clone size: many; CDR3 DNA: TGTGCCAGCTCACCGGGCGCGCAAGAGACCCAGTACTTC; CDR3 protein: CASSPGAQETQYF
D gene: TRBD2; V gene: TRBV11-2; J gene: TRBJ2-2; clone size: many; CDR3 DNA: TGTGCCAGCAGCTTTCCGACTAGCGGGTCGACCGGGGAGCTGTTTTTT; CDR3 protein: CASSFPTSGSTGELFF
D gene: NA; V gene: TRBV28; J gene: TRBJ1-2; clone size: NA; CDR3 DNA: TGTGCCAGCAGTTTAAGAGGTGGGGTAGGCTATGGCTACACCTTC; CDR3 protein: CASSLRGGVGYGYTF